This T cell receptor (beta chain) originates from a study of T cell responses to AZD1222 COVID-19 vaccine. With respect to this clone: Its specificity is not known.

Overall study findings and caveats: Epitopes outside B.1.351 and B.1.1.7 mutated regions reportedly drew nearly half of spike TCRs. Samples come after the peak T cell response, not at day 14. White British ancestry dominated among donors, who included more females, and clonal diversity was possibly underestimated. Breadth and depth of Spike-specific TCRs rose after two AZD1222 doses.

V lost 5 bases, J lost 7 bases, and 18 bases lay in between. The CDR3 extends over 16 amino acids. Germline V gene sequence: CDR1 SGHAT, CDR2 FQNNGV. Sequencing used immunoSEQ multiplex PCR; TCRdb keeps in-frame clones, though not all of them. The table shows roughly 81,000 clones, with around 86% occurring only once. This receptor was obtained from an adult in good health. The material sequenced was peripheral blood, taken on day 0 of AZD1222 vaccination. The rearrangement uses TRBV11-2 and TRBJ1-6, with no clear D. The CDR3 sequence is CASSTHGIVSNSPLHF. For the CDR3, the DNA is TGTGCCAGCAGCACACACGGCATAGTTTCGAATTCACCCCTCCACTTT.